Following are 15 T cell receptor beta chains from one sample sequenced in a study of early T cells in non-severe SARS-CoV-2 infection. From the 5' RACE reads, TCRdb called clonotypes with MiXCR, one entry per CDR3 protein. The repertoire includes around 26,000 distinct CDR3 sequences, 4.4% of them detected once, and roughly 10% sits in the top ten. Source material: whole blood. Receptors were obtained from an adult who was a healthcare worker with PCR-confirmed SARS-CoV-2 infection or an uninfected control (not recorded which).

This clonotype was seen only a few times. The chain employs TRBV7-8 and TRBJ2-3; TRBD2 aligns across 13 bases. The CDR3 is made up of 16 amino acids. CDR1 and CDR2 (germline): SGHVS, FQNEAQ. J gave up 4 bases and V 1 base, and 2 bases lay outside the gene matches. The CDR3 region has the DNA TGTGCCAGCAGCTTAGGGACTAGCGGGGGTTCAGATACGCAGTATTTT. Its protein product is CASSLGTSGGSDTQYF.

This clonotype was seen at least ten times. CDR3 in amino acids: CASSQVGPHNEQFF. The CDR3 DNA follows: TGCGCCAGCAGCCAAGTTGGACCTCACAATGAGCAGTTCTTC. The rearrangement joins TRBV4-3 to TRBJ2-1; D is uncertain. The CDR3 length is 14 residues. Deletions cut 1 base from V and 5 bases from J, with 9 bases between. Germline V CDR1 and CDR2: LGHNA, YSLEER.

The table lists this clonotype with many counts. The chain couples TRBV11-2 to TRBJ2-7; no clear D. The germline CDR1 and CDR2 sequences are SGHAT and FQNNGV. The CDR3 extends over 11 amino acids. Trimming removed 5 bases at V and 1 base at J, with 3 bases between. In DNA form, the CDR3 reads TGTGCCAGCAGCGTGTCCTACGAGCAGTACTTC. This encodes CASSVSYEQYF.

In this sample, this clonotype turned up many times. The V and J genes are TRBV6-6 and TRBJ2-7; D assignment may be TRBD1 or TRBD2 (5 bases each). Deletions cut 2 bases from V and 0 bases from J, with 11 bases between. The CDR3 extends over 15 amino acids. Germline V gene sequence: CDR1 MNHNY, CDR2 SVGAGI (reference sequence). CDR3 nucleotide sequence: TGTGCCAGCAGTTACGGCCGGGGCGGCTCCTACGAGCAGTACGTC. This sequence encodes CASSYGRGGSYEQYV.

At least ten counts were recorded for this clonotype. The chain combines TRBV6-6 with TRBJ1-5, with a tentative D call TRBD1 (6 bases). The CDR3 runs 15 residues. Germline loops: CDR1 MNHNY, CDR2 SVGAGI (reference sequence). The V end was cut by 5 bases, the J end by 1 base, with 12 bases between. As DNA, the CDR3 is TGTGCCAGCAGTCCTAGGGGGGCGAGCAATCAGCCCCAGCATTTT. This translates into CASSPRGASNQPQHF.

Concerning this clonotype itself: With a much larger clone just one base away, this may be a read error. CDR3 residues: CASSYGGTDMQYF. The CDR3 DNA follows: TGTGCCAGCAGTTACGGGGGAACAGATATGCAGTATTTT. The V and J genes are TRBV6-5 and TRBJ2-3; D may be TRBD1 or TRBD2 (5 bases each). There are 13 residues in the CDR3. Germline CDR1 reads MNHEY; CDR2 reads SVGAGI.

This clonotype was seen at least ten times. This chain joins TRBV5-1 and TRBJ2-1; unclear D gene. This CDR3 has 16 residues. CDR1 is SGHRS, CDR2 YFSETQ, per germline. V was shortened by 4 bases and J by 0 bases, with 14 bases between the two germline ends. Here the CDR3 reads CASSPIRPNSYNEQFF. Written as DNA, the CDR3 is TGCGCCAGCAGCCCCATCCGGCCCAACTCCTACAATGAGCAGTTCTTC.

The chain is built from TRBV7-9 and TRBJ2-1; D tentatively reads TRBD1 or TRBD2 (6 bases each). Between the trimmed V and J ends, which lost 5 bases and 0 bases, there was a span of 14 bases. CDR3 length equals 16 residues. Germline V CDR1 and CDR2: SEHNR, FQNEAQ (reference sequence). CDR3 loop: CASSPAEGGSYNEQFF. CDR3 sequence (DNA): TGTGCCAGCAGCCCTGCGGAGGGGGGCTCCTACAATGAGCAGTTCTTC.

This clonotype was observed many times. V is TRBV10-3 and J is TRBJ2-3; 7 nucleotides match TRBD2. Trimming at V came to 6 bases and at J to 0 bases, leaving 6 bases not matched to a gene. The germline CDR1 and CDR2 sequences are ENHRY and SYGVKD. This CDR3 is built from 15 residues. Here the CDR3 reads CAISRASGSTDTQYF. For the CDR3, the DNA is TGTGCCATCAGCCGGGCTAGCGGCAGCACAGATACGCAGTATTTT.

J is TRBJ2-2 and V is TRBV7-9; 7 positions match TRBD1. The germline CDR1 and CDR2 sequences are SEHNR and FQNEAQ (reference sequence). J lost 6 bases, V lost 5 bases, and 9 bases had no gene match. CDR3 length: 15 amino acids. The CDR3 loop reads CASSRGQSLAGELFF. In DNA form, the CDR3 reads TGTGCCAGCAGCCGGGGACAGTCCTTGGCCGGGGAGCTGTTTTTT.

Many counts were recorded for this clonotype. The chain is built from TRBV11-2 and TRBJ2-4, with TRBD1 identical over 7 bases. The germline V gene has CDR1 SGHAT and CDR2 FQNNGV. This CDR3 region has 12 residues. J gave up 8 bases and V 3 bases, and 1 base lay outside the gene matches. In DNA, the CDR3 is TGTGCCAGCAGCTTGCAGGGGGACATTCAGTACTTC. This codes for CASSLQGDIQYF.

This clonotype was seen more than once but under ten times. The V gene is TRBV5-6, the J gene TRBJ2-4; 13 bases line up with TRBD2. Germline values: CDR1 SGHDT, CDR2 YYEEEE. The CDR3 has 16 amino acids. V gave up 4 bases and J gave up 8 bases; unmatched junction bases: 9. CDR3: CASSPRTSGSGDIQYF. The CDR3 DNA is TGTGCCAGCAGCCCAAGGACTAGCGGGAGTGGAGACATTCAGTACTTC.

This clonotype came up many times. J is TRBJ1-5 and V is TRBV12-3 or TRBV12-4; possibly TRBD1 for D (6 bases). This CDR3 contains 15 residues. The V end lost 3 bases, the J end lost 2 bases, and 11 bases lay between the germline ends. CDR3 sequence reads: CASSFSGAGNQPQHF. CDR3 bases: TGTGCCAGCAGTTTCTCGGGGGCTGGCAATCAGCCCCAGCATTTT.

This clonotype was found many times. The J gene is TRBJ1-1, the V gene TRBV10-3, with D perhaps matching TRBD1 (5 bases). Germline V gene sequence: CDR1 ENHRY, CDR2 SYGVKD. This CDR3 is built from 15 residues. Trimming pared 3 bases from V and 1 base from J, leaving 12 bases between. CDR3 nucleotides: TGTGCCATCAGTGAAACGACAGCCACGAACACTGAAGCTTTCTTT. The encoded protein is CAISETTATNTEAFF.

This clonotype was found many times. The chain employs TRBV20-1 and TRBJ2-3; D uncertain. With 2 bases removed from V and 4 bases from J, the gap between germline ends came to 16 bases. CDR3 length: 15 amino acids. Germline values: CDR1 DFQATT, CDR2 SNEGSKA (reference sequence). The CDR3 loop reads CSARSSSLAADTQYF. CDR3 DNA: TGCAGTGCTAGATCCTCTAGTTTGGCTGCAGATACGCAGTATTTT.